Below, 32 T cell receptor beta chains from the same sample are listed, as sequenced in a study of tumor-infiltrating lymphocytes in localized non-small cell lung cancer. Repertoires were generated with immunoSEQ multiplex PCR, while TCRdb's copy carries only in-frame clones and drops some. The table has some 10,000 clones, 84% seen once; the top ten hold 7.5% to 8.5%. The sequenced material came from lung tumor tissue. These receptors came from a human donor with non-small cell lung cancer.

Here the CDR3 reads CASSPGTKRYEQYF. In DNA, the CDR3 is TGTGCCAGCAGCCCCGGGACTAAGAGGTACGAGCAGTACTTC. The rearrangement links TRBV28 to TRBJ2-7; the match to TRBD2 covers 7 bases. The ends lost 6 bases at V and 4 bases at J; junction bases unmatched: 9. CDR1 is MDHEN and CDR2 is SYDVKM in the germline V gene. This CDR3 comprises 14 residues.

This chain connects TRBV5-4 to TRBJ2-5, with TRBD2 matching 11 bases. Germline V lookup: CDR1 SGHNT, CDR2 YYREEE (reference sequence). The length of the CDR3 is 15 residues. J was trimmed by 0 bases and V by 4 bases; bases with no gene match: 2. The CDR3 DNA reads TGTGCCAGCAGCCGACTAGCGGGGTACCAAGAGACCCAGTACTTC. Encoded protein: CASSRLAGYQETQYF.

The CDR3 region is CASSQDWTSVYNEQFF. CDR3 bases: TGTGCCAGCAGCCAAGATTGGACTAGCGTTTACAATGAGCAGTTCTTC. This chain joins TRBV4-2 and TRBJ2-1; TRBD2 agrees at 9 bases. This CDR3 is built from 16 residues. V was clipped by 0 bases and J by 4 bases; unmatched bases: 4. Germline V gives CDR1 LGHNA, CDR2 YNFKEQ.

The CDR3 loop reads CASGTQQGANYGYTF. CDR3 DNA: TGTGCCAGCGGTACGCAGCAGGGAGCTAACTATGGCTACACCTTC. The chain has TRBV27 and TRBJ1-2; D may be TRBD1 (5 bases). V gave up 8 bases and J gave up 0 bases, with 16 bases separating them. This CDR3 contains 15 residues. CDR1 and CDR2 from the germline V gene are MNHEY and SMNVEV (reference sequence).

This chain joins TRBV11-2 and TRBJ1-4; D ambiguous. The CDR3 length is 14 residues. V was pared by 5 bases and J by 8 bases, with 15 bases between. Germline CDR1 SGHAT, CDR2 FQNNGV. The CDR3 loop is CASSRGGLGEKLFF. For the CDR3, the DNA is TGTGCCAGCAGCCGAGGTGGGTTGGGAGAAAAACTGTTTTTT.

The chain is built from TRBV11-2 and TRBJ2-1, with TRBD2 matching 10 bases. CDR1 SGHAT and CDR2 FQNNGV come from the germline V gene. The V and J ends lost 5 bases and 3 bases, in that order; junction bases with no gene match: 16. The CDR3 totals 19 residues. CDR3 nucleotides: TGTGCCAGCAGCCCGAGGCGCCTAGCGGGAGATCTTATCTACAATGAGCAGTTCTTC. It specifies CASSPRRLAGDLIYNEQFF.

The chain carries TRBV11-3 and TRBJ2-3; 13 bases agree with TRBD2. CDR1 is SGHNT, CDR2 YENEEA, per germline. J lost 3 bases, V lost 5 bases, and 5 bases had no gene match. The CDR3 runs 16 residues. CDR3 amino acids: CASSQLAGGPTDTQYF. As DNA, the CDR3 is TGTGCCAGCAGCCAACTAGCGGGAGGGCCGACAGATACGCAGTATTTT.

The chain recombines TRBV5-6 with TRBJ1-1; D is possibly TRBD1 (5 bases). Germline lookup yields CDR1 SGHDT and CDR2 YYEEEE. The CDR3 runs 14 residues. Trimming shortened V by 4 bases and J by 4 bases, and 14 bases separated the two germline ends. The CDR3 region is CASSGDYGGTEAFF. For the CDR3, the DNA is TGTGCCAGCAGCGGGGATTACGGGGGCACTGAAGCTTTCTTT.

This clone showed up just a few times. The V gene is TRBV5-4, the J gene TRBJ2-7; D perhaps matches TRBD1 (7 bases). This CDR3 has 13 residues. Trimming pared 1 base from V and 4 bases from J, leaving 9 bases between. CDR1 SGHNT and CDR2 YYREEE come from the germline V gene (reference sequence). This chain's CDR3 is CASSLSGGYEQYF. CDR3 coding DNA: TGTGCCAGCAGCTTGTCAGGGGGGTACGAGCAGTACTTC.

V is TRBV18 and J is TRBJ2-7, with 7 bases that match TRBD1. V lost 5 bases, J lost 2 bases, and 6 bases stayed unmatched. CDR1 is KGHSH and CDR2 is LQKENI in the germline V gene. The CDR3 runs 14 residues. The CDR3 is CASSAGQVAYEQYF. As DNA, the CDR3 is TGTGCCAGCTCAGCAGGACAGGTAGCCTACGAGCAGTACTTC.

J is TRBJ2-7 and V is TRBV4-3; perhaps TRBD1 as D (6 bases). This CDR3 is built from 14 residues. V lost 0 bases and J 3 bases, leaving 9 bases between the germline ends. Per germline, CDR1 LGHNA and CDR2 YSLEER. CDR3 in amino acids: CASSQDRTDYEQYF. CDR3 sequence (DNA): TGCGCCAGCAGCCAAGATCGGACAGACTACGAGCAGTACTTC.

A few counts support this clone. Here the CDR3 DNA reads TGTGCCTGGAGTACCCAGCGGGACAACGAGCAGTACTTC. Amino acid sequence: CAWSTQRDNEQYF. The chain uses TRBV30 and TRBJ2-7; D perhaps matches TRBD2 (7 bases). V was shortened by 2 bases and J by 5 bases, with 13 bases between the two germline ends. The CDR3 consists of 13 residues. Germline values: CDR1 GTSNPN, CDR2 SVGIG (reference sequence).

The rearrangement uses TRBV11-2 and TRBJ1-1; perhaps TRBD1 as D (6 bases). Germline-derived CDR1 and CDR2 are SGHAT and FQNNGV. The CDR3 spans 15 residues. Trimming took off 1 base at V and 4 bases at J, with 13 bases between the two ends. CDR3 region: CASSLGRPGVTEAFF. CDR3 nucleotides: TGTGCCAGCAGCTTAGGGCGGCCAGGGGTCACTGAAGCTTTCTTT. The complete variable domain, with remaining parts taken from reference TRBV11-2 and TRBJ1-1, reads EAGVAQSPRYKIIEKRQSVAFWCNPISGHATLYWYQQILGQGPKLLIQFQNNGVVDDSQLPKDRFSAERLKGVDSTLKIQPAKLEDSAVYLCASSLGRPGVTEAFFGQGTRLTVV.

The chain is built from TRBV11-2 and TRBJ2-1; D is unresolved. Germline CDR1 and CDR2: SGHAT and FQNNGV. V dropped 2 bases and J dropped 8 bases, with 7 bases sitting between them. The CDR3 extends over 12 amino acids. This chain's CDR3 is CASSLSRDEQFF. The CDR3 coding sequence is TGTGCCAGCAGCTTAAGCCGGGATGAGCAGTTCTTC.

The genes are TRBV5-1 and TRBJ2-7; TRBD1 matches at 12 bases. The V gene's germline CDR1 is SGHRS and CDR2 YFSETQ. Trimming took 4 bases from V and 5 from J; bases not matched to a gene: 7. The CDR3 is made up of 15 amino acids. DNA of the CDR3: TGCGCCAGCAGCAGGGGGGGACAGGGGGCGGACGAGCAGTACTTC. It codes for CASSRGGQGADEQYF.

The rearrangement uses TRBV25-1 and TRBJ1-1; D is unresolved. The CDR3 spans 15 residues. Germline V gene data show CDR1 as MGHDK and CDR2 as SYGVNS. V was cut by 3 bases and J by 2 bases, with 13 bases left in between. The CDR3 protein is CASSDSQVRNTEAFF. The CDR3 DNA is TGTGCCAGCAGTGATTCGCAGGTCAGAAACACTGAAGCTTTCTTT.

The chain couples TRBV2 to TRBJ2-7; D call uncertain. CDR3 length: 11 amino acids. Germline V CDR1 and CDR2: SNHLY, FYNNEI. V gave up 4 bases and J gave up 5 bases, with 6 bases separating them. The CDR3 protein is CASSAENEQYF. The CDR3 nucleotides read TGTGCCAGCAGTGCGGAAAACGAGCAGTACTTC.

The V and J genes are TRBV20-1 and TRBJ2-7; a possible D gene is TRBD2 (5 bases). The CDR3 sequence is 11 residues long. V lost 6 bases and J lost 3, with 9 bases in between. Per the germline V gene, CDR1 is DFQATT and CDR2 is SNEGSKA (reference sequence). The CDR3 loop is CSAQEDYEQYF. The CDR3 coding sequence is TGCAGTGCCCAGGAGGACTACGAGCAGTACTTC.

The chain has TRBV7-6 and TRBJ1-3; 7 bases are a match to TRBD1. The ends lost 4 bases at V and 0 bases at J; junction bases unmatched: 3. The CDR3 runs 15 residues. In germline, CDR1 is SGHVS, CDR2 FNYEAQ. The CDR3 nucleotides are TGTGCCAGCAGCTCTGGGACAGCCTCTGGAAACACCATATATTTT. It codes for CASSSGTASGNTIYF.

CDR3 region: CASSGQGLAKNIQYF. In DNA, the CDR3 is TGTGCCAGCAGCGGACAGGGGTTGGCCAAAAACATTCAGTACTTC. This sequence joins TRBV14 and TRBJ2-4; 9 bases fit TRBD1. There are 15 residues in the CDR3. V was pared by 5 bases and J by 1 base, with 3 bases of the junction left unmatched. Germline V gives CDR1 SGHDN, CDR2 FVKESK.

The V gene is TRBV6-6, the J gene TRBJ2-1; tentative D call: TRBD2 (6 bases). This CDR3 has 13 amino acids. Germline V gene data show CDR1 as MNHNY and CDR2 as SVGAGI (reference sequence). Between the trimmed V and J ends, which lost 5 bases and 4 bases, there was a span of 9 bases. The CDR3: CASSPGLYNEQFF. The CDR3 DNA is TGTGCCAGCAGTCCGGGACTTTACAATGAGCAGTTCTTC.

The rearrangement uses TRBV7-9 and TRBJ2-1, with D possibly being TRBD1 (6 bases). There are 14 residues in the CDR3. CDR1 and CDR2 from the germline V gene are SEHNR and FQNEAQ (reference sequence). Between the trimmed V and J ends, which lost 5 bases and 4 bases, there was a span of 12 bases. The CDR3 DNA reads TGTGCCAGCAGCCCATGGACAGCTTACAATGAGCAGTTCTTC. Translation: CASSPWTAYNEQFF. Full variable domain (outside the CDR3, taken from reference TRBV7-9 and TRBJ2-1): DTGVSQNPRHKITKRGQNVTFRCDPISEHNRLYWYRQTLGQGPEFLTYFQNEAQLEKSRLLSDRFSAERPKGSFSTLEIQRTEQGDSAMYLCASSPWTAYNEQFFGPGTRLTVL.

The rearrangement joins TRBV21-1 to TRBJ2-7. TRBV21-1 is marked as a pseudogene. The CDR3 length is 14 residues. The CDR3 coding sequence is TGTGCCAGCAGCTCCCGGGACGTCTCCTACGAGCAGTACTTC. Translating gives CASSSRDVSYEQYF.

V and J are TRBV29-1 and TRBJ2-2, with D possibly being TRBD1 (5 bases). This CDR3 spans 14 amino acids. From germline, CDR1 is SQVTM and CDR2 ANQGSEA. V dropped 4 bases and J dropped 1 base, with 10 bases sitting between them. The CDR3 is CSVGQLMNTGELFF. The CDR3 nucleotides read TGCAGCGTTGGACAGCTTATGAACACCGGGGAGCTGTTTTTT.

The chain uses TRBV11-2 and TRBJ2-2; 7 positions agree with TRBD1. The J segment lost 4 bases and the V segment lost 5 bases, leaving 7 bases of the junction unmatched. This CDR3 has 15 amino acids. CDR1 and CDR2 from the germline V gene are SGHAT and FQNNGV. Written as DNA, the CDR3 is TGTGCCAGCAGCCCCCGCGCAGGGGGCACCGGGGAGCTGTTTTTT. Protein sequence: CASSPRAGGTGELFF.

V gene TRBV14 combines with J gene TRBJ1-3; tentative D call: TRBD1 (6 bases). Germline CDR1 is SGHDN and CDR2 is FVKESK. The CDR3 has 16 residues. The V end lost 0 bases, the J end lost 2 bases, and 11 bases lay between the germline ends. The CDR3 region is CASSQDLPGAGNTIYF. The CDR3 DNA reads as TGTGCCAGCAGCCAAGATCTGCCAGGGGCTGGAAACACCATATATTTT.

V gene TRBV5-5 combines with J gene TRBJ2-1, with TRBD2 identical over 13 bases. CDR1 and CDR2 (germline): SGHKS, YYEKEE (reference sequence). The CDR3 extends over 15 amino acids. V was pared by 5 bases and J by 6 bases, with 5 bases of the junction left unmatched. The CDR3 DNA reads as TGTGCCAGCAGTCAAGGACTAGCGGGAGTCAATGAGCAGTTCTTC. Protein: CASSQGLAGVNEQFF.

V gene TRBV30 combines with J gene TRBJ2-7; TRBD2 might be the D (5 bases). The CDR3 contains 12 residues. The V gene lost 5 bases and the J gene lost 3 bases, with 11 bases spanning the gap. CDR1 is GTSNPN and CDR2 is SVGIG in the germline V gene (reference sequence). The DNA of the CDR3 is TGTGCCTGGGGACTGGCTAACTACGAGCAGTACTTC. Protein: CAWGLANYEQYF.

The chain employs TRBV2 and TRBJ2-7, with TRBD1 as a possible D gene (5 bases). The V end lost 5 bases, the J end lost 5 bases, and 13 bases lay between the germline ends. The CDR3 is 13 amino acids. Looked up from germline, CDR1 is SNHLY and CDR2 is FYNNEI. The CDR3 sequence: CASSWQGLNEQYF. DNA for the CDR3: TGTGCCAGCAGTTGGCAGGGCCTGAACGAGCAGTACTTC.

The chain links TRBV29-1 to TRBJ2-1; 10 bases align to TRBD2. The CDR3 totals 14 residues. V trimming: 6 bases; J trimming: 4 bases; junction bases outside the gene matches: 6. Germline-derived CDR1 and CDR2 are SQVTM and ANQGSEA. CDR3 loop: CSVITSGTYNEQFF. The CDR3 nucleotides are TGCAGCGTCATAACTAGCGGGACGTACAATGAGCAGTTCTTC.

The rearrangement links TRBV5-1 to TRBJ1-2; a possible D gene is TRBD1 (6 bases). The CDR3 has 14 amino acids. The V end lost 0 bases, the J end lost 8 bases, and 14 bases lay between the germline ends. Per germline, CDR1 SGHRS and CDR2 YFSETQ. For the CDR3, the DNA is TGCGCCAGCAGCTTGGGCGGGGGGCTCCTAGGCTACACCTTC. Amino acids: CASSLGGGLLGYTF.

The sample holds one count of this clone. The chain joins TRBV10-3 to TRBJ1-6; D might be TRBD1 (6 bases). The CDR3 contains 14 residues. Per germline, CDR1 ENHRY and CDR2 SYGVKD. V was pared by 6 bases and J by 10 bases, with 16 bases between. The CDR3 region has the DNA TGTGCCATCAGCACTGACAGGTCGTACTCACCCCTCCACTTT. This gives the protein CAISTDRSYSPLHF.